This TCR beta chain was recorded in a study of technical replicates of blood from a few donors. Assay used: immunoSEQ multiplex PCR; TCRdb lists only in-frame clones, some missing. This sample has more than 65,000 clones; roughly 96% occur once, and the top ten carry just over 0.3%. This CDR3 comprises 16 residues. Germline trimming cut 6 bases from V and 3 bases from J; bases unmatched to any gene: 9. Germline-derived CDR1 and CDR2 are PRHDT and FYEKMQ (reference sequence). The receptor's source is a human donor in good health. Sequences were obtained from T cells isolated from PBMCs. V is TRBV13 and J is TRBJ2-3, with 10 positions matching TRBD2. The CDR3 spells CASSSPSGSWTDTQYF. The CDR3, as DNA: TGTGCCAGCAGTTCTCCTAGCGGGAGTTGGACAGATACGCAGTATTTT.